The 21 T cell receptor beta chains in this list originate from one sample, sequenced in a study of T cell responses to AZD1222 COVID-19 vaccine. The data were produced by immunoSEQ multiplex PCR, yet TCRdb's version contains in-frame clones alone and is incomplete. The sample carries tens of thousands of clones, roughly 87% recorded once. Sequenced material: peripheral blood, taken on day 0 of AZD1222 vaccination. The receptors here all came from an adult in good health.

J is TRBJ2-7 and V is TRBV27, with D possibly matching TRBD2 (6 bases). Germline CDR1 and CDR2: MNHEY and SMNVEV (reference sequence). The CDR3 has 15 amino acids. Trimming cost V 5 bases and J 0 bases, with 14 bases left between them. The chain's CDR3 is CASSTNRDFSYEQYF. Here the CDR3 DNA reads TGTGCCAGCAGTACGAACCGGGACTTCTCCTACGAGCAGTACTTC.

This rearrangement joins TRBV19 to TRBJ1-2; 9 bases map to TRBD1. Trimming cost V 8 bases and J 4 bases; bases outside gene matches: 5. The V gene's germline CDR1 is LNHDA and CDR2 SQIVND (reference sequence). The CDR3 spans 13 residues. CDR3 nucleotides: TGTGCCAGTTTTGGGACAGGGATCTATGGCTACACCTTC. It encodes CASFGTGIYGYTF.

This clone appeared a single time. The CDR3 loop is CATLLGVDGEQYF. The CDR3 DNA is TGTGCCACGTTGCTGGGGGTCGACGGCGAGCAGTACTTC. V is TRBV2 and J is TRBJ2-7, with D perhaps assigned TRBD1 or TRBD2 (5 bases each). The CDR3 is 13 residues long. The germline CDR1 and CDR2 sequences are SNHLY and FYNNEI. The V end was cut by 10 bases, the J end by 6 bases, with 19 bases between.

The chain is built from TRBV5-1 and TRBJ2-7; D is possibly TRBD2 (5 bases). V dropped 4 bases and J dropped 0 bases, with 14 bases sitting between them. The CDR3 loop spans 15 amino acids. Germline CDR1 and CDR2: SGHRS and YFSETQ. Written as DNA, the CDR3 is TGCGCCAGCAGCCGGTCGGGGAAAGGCTCCTACGAGCAGTACTTC. Its protein product is CASSRSGKGSYEQYF.

The V gene is TRBV5-1, the J gene TRBJ2-7; TRBD1 is a possible D gene (6 bases). The germline V gene has CDR1 SGHRS and CDR2 YFSETQ. Trimming cost V 5 bases and J 3 bases, with 18 bases left between them. This CDR3 is 15 amino acids long. The DNA for the CDR3 is TGCGCCAGCAGTCCTGGGACATCCGTCGGCTACGAGCAGTACTTC. This gives the protein CASSPGTSVGYEQYF.

This chain links TRBV5-4 with TRBJ2-7, with 11 bases aligning to TRBD2. With V trimmed by 2 bases and J by 3 bases, 7 bases remained unmatched. The germline CDR1 and CDR2 sequences are SGHNT and YYREEE (reference sequence). The CDR3 spans 16 residues. CDR3 residues: CASSFGTSGTYYEQYF. The CDR3 DNA is TGTGCCAGCAGCTTCGGGACTAGCGGCACTTACTACGAGCAGTACTTC.

The chain's CDR3 is CASRTTDSGNTIYF. In DNA, the CDR3 is TGTGCCAGCAGGACAACAGACTCTGGAAACACCATATATTTT. J is TRBJ1-3 and V is TRBV5-8; D gene unclear. The CDR3 contains 14 residues. V shed 5 bases and J shed 0 bases, with 9 bases lying between them. Per germline, CDR1 SGHTS and CDR2 YDEGEE.

The chain carries TRBV5-1 and TRBJ1-6; possible D gene TRBD1, 5 bases. This CDR3 comprises 15 residues. With 2 bases removed from V and 8 bases from J, the gap between germline ends came to 14 bases. Germline V gene sequence: CDR1 SGHRS, CDR2 YFSETQ. The CDR3: CASSLSVPTDSPLHF. The DNA for the CDR3 is TGCGCCAGCAGCTTATCGGTCCCGACAGATTCACCCCTCCACTTT.

This clone was detected only once. The chain has TRBV11-2 and TRBJ2-3; no clear D. The CDR3 loop spans 15 amino acids. V gave up 1 base and J gave up 0 bases, with 8 bases separating them. Germline values: CDR1 SGHAT, CDR2 FQNNGV. CDR3 sequence reads: CASSLVTTSTDTQYF. CDR3 DNA sequence: TGTGCCAGCAGCTTAGTTACGACTAGCACAGATACGCAGTATTTT.

This rearrangement joins TRBV19 to TRBJ2-7, with 8 nucleotides matching TRBD1. The J segment lost 2 bases and the V segment lost 4 bases, leaving 7 bases of the junction unmatched. Germline V gene sequence: CDR1 LNHDA, CDR2 SQIVND (reference sequence). The CDR3 covers 15 residues. CDR3: CASSRGGTGAYEQYF. The DNA for the CDR3 is TGTGCCAGTAGTAGGGGTGGGACAGGAGCCTACGAGCAGTACTTC. Based on the CDR3 plus reference TRBV19 and TRBJ2-7, the full variable domain is DGGITQSPKYLFRKEGQNVTLSCEQNLNHDAMYWYRQDPGQGLRLIYYSQIVNDFQKGDIAEGYSVSREKKESFPLTVTSAQKNPTAFYLCASSRGGTGAYEQYFGPGTRLTVT.

The V and J genes are TRBV2 and TRBJ1-2, with D unresolved. The germline V gene encodes CDR1 SNHLY and CDR2 FYNNEI. The ends were cut back, 6 bases at V and 0 bases at J, with 5 bases in the middle. The length of the CDR3 is 12 residues. CDR3 in amino acids: CASSQSNYGYTF. CDR3 in DNA: TGTGCCAGCAGCCAGTCTAACTATGGCTACACCTTC.

V usage is TRBV27 and J usage is TRBJ2-2, with D maybe TRBD2 (5 bases). CDR3 size: 13 residues. The germline V gene has CDR1 MNHEY and CDR2 SMNVEV (reference sequence). Trimming stripped 6 bases from V and 8 bases from J, with 13 bases between. The CDR3 sequence is CASSERRVGELFF. CDR3 DNA sequence: TGTGCCAGCAGCGAGCGGCGGGTTGGGGAGCTGTTTTTT.

The chain has TRBV13 and TRBJ2-7; 9 positions agree with TRBD1. Germline CDR1 PRHDT, CDR2 FYEKMQ (reference sequence). V shed 5 bases, J shed 5 bases, and the junction held 10 bases outside the gene matches. CDR3 length: 15 amino acids. CDR3 coding DNA: TGTGCCAGCAGCACAGGGGGCGAGAGGTCCCACGAGCAGTACTTC. Protein: CASSTGGERSHEQYF.

The rearrangement uses TRBV18 and TRBJ1-1; D is perhaps TRBD1 (5 bases). The CDR3 runs 15 residues. Germline V CDR1 and CDR2: KGHSH, LQKENI. V lost 4 bases, J lost 0 bases, and 12 bases lay in between. CDR3 loop: CASSLSGPMNTEAFF. The CDR3 DNA is TGTGCCAGCTCACTTTCGGGACCTATGAACACTGAAGCTTTCTTT.

This rearrangement joins TRBV7-2 to TRBJ2-3; TRBD2 aligns across 9 bases. The CDR3 has 16 residues. From germline, CDR1 is SGHTA and CDR2 FQGNSA. After removal of 1 base from V and 5 bases from J, the junction contained 7 bases not matched to a gene. The CDR3: CASSLGGAGGRDTQYF. The CDR3 region has the DNA TGTGCCAGCAGCTTAGGTGGCGCGGGGGGGCGAGATACGCAGTATTTT. Looking up the rest from reference TRBV7-2 and TRBJ2-3 gives the full variable domain: GAGVSQSPSNKVTEKGKDVELRCDPISGHTALYWYRQSLGQGLEFLIYFQGNSAPDKSGLPSDRFSAERTGGSVSTLTIQRTQQEDSAVYLCASSLGGAGGRDTQYFGPGTRLTVL.

The rearrangement links TRBV6-2 or TRBV6-3 to TRBJ1-1; no clear D. There are 16 residues in the CDR3. Germline CDR1 is MNHEY and CDR2 is SVGEGT. V lost 0 bases and J lost 0, with 11 bases in between. The CDR3 DNA reads as TGTGCCAGCAGTTACTCGACCGGAGACTTGAACACTGAAGCTTTCTTT. It codes for CASSYSTGDLNTEAFF.

The rearrangement joins TRBV7-9 to TRBJ2-7, with D perhaps TRBD1 (5 bases). This CDR3 spans 15 amino acids. Germline CDR1 is SEHNR and CDR2 is FQNEAQ (reference sequence). V was shortened by 3 bases and J by 2 bases, with 14 bases between the two germline ends. CDR3 nucleotides: TGTGCCAGCAGCTTGCAGGGTTCACCGACCTACGAGCAGTACTTC. Translating gives CASSLQGSPTYEQYF.

The V and J genes are TRBV28 and TRBJ1-2, with 7 bases aligning to TRBD1. The CDR3 contains 14 residues. The ends lost 4 bases at V and 8 bases at J; junction bases unmatched: 10. CDR1 and CDR2 from the germline V gene are MDHEN and SYDVKM. The CDR3 DNA is TGTGCCAGCAGTTACAGGGGCGGGTCGGGCGGCTACACCTTC. Protein sequence: CASSYRGGSGGYTF.

The V call is TRBV10-1, the J call TRBJ2-7; TRBD2 aligns across 10 bases. V dropped 6 bases and J dropped 3; count of bases not matched to a gene: 5. This CDR3 spans 14 amino acids. The V gene's germline CDR1 is WNHNN and CDR2 SYGVQD (reference sequence). The CDR3 region is CASSQAGGLYEQYF. CDR3 in DNA: TGCGCCAGCAGCCAAGCGGGGGGGCTCTACGAGCAGTACTTC.

This clone was seen once. The chain carries TRBV6-6 and TRBJ1-5; D remains ambiguous. Looked up from germline, CDR1 is MNHNY and CDR2 is SVGAGI (reference sequence). The length of the CDR3 is 12 residues. V lost 7 bases to trimming and J lost 2 bases, with 6 bases between them. The CDR3 reads CASTGGNQPQHF. Written as DNA, the CDR3 is TGTGCCAGCACCGGGGGCAATCAGCCCCAGCATTTT.

V gene TRBV7-2 combines with J gene TRBJ2-5; tentative D call: TRBD1 (6 bases). The CDR3 runs to 15 residues. Germline V lookup: CDR1 SGHTA, CDR2 FQGNSA. Trimming took off 4 bases at V and 2 bases at J, with 14 bases between the two ends. The CDR3 bases are TGTGCCAGCAGCTGGGCCGGGACAACACAAGAGACCCAGTACTTC. This gives the protein CASSWAGTTQETQYF.